A single sample is the source of the 13 T cell receptor beta chains below, sequenced in a study of control samples from healthy donors and cancer patients. The assay was immunoSEQ multiplex PCR, and TCRdb's table has in-frame clones only and misses some. The table has tens of thousands of clones, roughly four fifths seen once. The sequenced sample was blood. Receptor source: a woman aged 55-69 years in good health.

This clone was seen just once. CDR3 protein: CASSSLGGSGNTIYF. The CDR3 DNA reads as TGCGCCAGCAGCTCCCTGGGTGGATCTGGAAACACCATATATTTT. The chain joins TRBV5-1 to TRBJ1-3; no reliable D call. Trimming removed 3 bases at V and 1 base at J, with 11 bases between. Per the germline V gene, CDR1 is SGHRS and CDR2 is YFSETQ. This CDR3 has 15 amino acids.

V gene TRBV18 combines with J gene TRBJ1-2; D is perhaps TRBD1 (6 bases). CDR1 is KGHSH, CDR2 LQKENI, per germline. The V end lost 4 bases, the J end lost 1 base, and 13 bases lay between the germline ends. The CDR3 loop spans 15 amino acids. CDR3 nucleotides: TGTGCCAGCTCACGTGGGTCAGGGGATAACTATGGCTACACCTTC. The encoded protein is CASSRGSGDNYGYTF.

The chain joins TRBV7-2 to TRBJ1-6; 8 nucleotides align to TRBD1. The germline V gene encodes CDR1 SGHTA and CDR2 FQGNSA. The CDR3 runs 15 residues. V shed 1 base, J shed 12 bases, and the junction held 8 bases outside the gene matches. The CDR3 DNA reads as TGTGCCAGCAGCTTAGGCTCCGGGACAGGTATACCCCTCCACTTT. The encoded protein is CASSLGSGTGIPLHF.

The V gene is TRBV18, the J gene TRBJ1-2; 11 nucleotides match TRBD1. CDR3 length: 17 residues. V lost 2 bases to trimming and J lost 2 bases; unmatched junction nucleotides: 7. Germline-derived CDR1 and CDR2 are KGHSH and LQKENI. CDR3 coding DNA: TGTGCCAGCTCACCAGGACAGGGGGCATTTGGGAACTATGGCTACACCTTC. This gives the protein CASSPGQGAFGNYGYTF.

In the case of this clone: Compared with germline, one end of the junction differs, possibly owing to a read error. This chain connects TRBV28 to TRBJ1-1; D might be TRBD1 (6 bases). Germline V gene lookup returns CDR1 MDHEN and CDR2 SYDVKM. The CDR3 totals 11 residues. CDR3 DNA: TGTGCCAGCAGTTCTACATTAACAGGGCAATTT. Translation: CASSSTLTGQF. Using reference TRBV28 and TRBJ1-1 for the parts outside the CDR3, the full variable domain is DVKVTQSSRYLVKRTGEKVFLECVQDMDHENMFWYRQDPGLGLRLIYFSYDVKMKEKGDIPEGYSVSREKKERFSLILESASTNQTSMYLCASSSTLTGQFGQGTRLTVV.

The chain is built from TRBV7-8 and TRBJ2-5, with D possibly matching TRBD2 (6 bases). V dropped 1 base and J dropped 3 bases, with 15 bases sitting between them. The CDR3 runs to 16 residues. Germline assignment: CDR1 SGHVS and CDR2 FQNEAQ. The CDR3 is CASSLVRIGEEETQYF. CDR3 DNA sequence: TGTGCCAGCAGCTTAGTAAGGATTGGGGAGGAAGAGACCCAGTACTTC. The variable domain in full, completed from reference TRBV7-8 and TRBJ2-5, reads GAGVSQSPRYKVAKRGQDVALRCDPISGHVSLFWYQQALGQGPEFLTYFQNEAQLDKSGLPSDRFFAERPEGSVSTLKIQRTQQEDSAVYLCASSLVRIGEEETQYFGPGTRLLVL.

The J gene is TRBJ1-5, the V gene TRBV5-1, with D maybe TRBD1 (6 bases). CDR1 and CDR2 (germline): SGHRS, YFSETQ. This CDR3 has 13 amino acids. The V and J ends lost 4 bases and 4 bases respectively, with 9 bases between them. In DNA form, the CDR3 reads TGCGCCAGCAGCCTAGGACAGAATCAGCCCCAGCATTTT. Its protein product is CASSLGQNQPQHF.

V and J are TRBV18 and TRBJ2-5, with D unresolved. The CDR3 consists of 14 residues. Germline V gene sequence: CDR1 KGHSH, CDR2 LQKENI. Trimming stripped 8 bases from V and 2 bases from J, with 15 bases between. The CDR3 bases are TGTGCCAGCATAGGGAATTTCGGTCAAGAGACCCAGTACTTC. Amino acid sequence: CASIGNFGQETQYF.

V usage is TRBV9 and J usage is TRBJ2-3; TRBD1 matches at 7 bases. The CDR3 extends over 16 amino acids. V gave up 0 bases and J gave up 0 bases; unmatched junction bases: 4. Germline V gene sequence: CDR1 SGDLS, CDR2 YYNGEE. CDR3 sequence: CASSVVSTGSTDTQYF. The CDR3 DNA is TGTGCCAGCAGCGTAGTGTCGACAGGGAGCACAGATACGCAGTATTTT.

The V and J genes are TRBV7-9 and TRBJ2-2; tentatively, D is TRBD1 (5 bases). Between the trimmed V and J ends, which lost 5 bases and 1 base, there was a span of 11 bases. CDR3 length equals 15 residues. Germline V gives CDR1 SEHNR, CDR2 FQNEAQ (reference sequence). Written as DNA, the CDR3 is TGTGCCAGCAGCCCGGACATTCTGAACACCGGGGAGCTGTTTTTT. Amino acids: CASSPDILNTGELFF.

The rearrangement joins TRBV24-1 to TRBJ2-2; TRBD1 aligns across 8 bases. This CDR3 contains 13 residues. V was clipped by 12 bases and J by 5 bases; unmatched bases: 7. Germline CDR1 reads KGHDR; CDR2 reads SFDVKD. The CDR3 nucleotides are TGTGCCGCTTCGGACAGGGCGACCGGGGAGCTGTTTTTT. Its protein is CAASDRATGELFF.

The V gene is TRBV27, the J gene TRBJ1-1, with 7 bases fitting TRBD1. Unmatched junction bases numbered 7, after V lost 5 bases and J lost 1 base. CDR1 MNHEY and CDR2 SMNVEV come from the germline V gene (reference sequence). This CDR3 has 15 amino acids. The CDR3 DNA sequence: TGTGCCAGCAGTAACCCCGGACAGGCGAACACTGAAGCTTTCTTT. It yields the protein CASSNPGQANTEAFF.

This clone has more than one count but fewer than ten. The V call is TRBV15, the J call TRBJ1-1; D is perhaps TRBD1 (6 bases). Germline loops: CDR1 LNHNV, CDR2 YYDKDF (reference sequence). With 7 bases removed from V and 5 bases from J, the gap between germline ends came to 17 bases. This CDR3 has 14 residues. The chain's CDR3 is CATKTRQAGTEAFF. As DNA, the CDR3 is TGTGCCACCAAAACCCGACAGGCAGGGACTGAAGCTTTCTTT.